These 2 T cell receptor beta chains were sequenced from one sample in a study of OX40 agonist ivuxolimab in advanced cancers. The library was generated by the immunoSEQ multiplex PCR assay. TCRdb mirrors the immuneACCESS table, restricted to in-frame sequences. Some clones are absent from its copies; in checked studies, under half trace to an unresolved V gene, and the reason for the others is unknown. This sample holds tens of thousands of clones; 82% were observed only once. The top ten constitute about 0.41% of the sample. The sample in question was CD4+ or CD8+ T cells sorted from blood, obtained in a trial of the OX40 agonist ivuxolimab. These TCRs come from an adult with an advanced solid tumor such as melanoma, head and neck, liver or kidney cancer.

CDR3 sequence reads: CASSQEIPMNTEAFF. In nucleotides, the CDR3 is TGCGCCAGCAGCCAAGAGATCCCTATGAACACTGAAGCTTTCTTT. The V and J genes are TRBV4-1 and TRBJ1-1; no clear D gene. V shed 0 bases and J shed 0 bases, with 8 bases lying between them. Germline loops: CDR1 MGHRA, CDR2 YSYEKL. The CDR3 contains 15 residues.

The chain employs TRBV11-2 and TRBJ2-2, with a tentative D call TRBD2 (6 bases). The CDR3 length is 14 residues. The V end was cut by 1 base, the J end by 6 bases, with 9 bases between. Germline-derived CDR1 and CDR2 are SGHAT and FQNNGV. CDR3 loop: CASSLVSGPGELFF. CDR3 nucleotide sequence: TGTGCCAGCAGCTTAGTGAGCGGGCCCGGGGAGCTGTTTTTT.